This T cell receptor beta chain appears in the sequencing data of a study of blood T cell repertoires in COVID-19. As for the study in general: COVID-19 samples, acute and convalescent, were from the United States, Italy and Spain. Sources were T cells, B-cell-depleted T cells, or PBMCs; the material itself was cDNA or gDNA.

As processed by the authors: Estimation of nucleated cell counts was performed using reference gene primer amplification. Using immunoSEQ multiplex PCR, the repertoire was profiled, and TCRdb retains in-frame clones only, with some absent. V, J and clone size reflect that table, while D and trimming were determined from the DNA. The data contain 300,000 to 500,000 clones, approximately 87% of them singletons. Which cohort a participant joined came from the clinical history participants gave. The germline gives CDR1 SGDLS, CDR2 YYNGEE. V shed 3 bases and J 9 bases; nucleotides not matched to a gene: 10. The CDR3 is 14 residues long.

The chain is built from TRBV9 and TRBJ1-1; 8 positions match TRBD1. The source of this sequence is a woman aged 25 to 45 with acute COVID-19. Sequencing input: PBMCs or T cells enriched from blood (not recorded which). DNA of the CDR3: TGTGCCAGCAGCGCCGGACAGGGTTCTAGTAAAGCTTTCTTT. Its translation: CASSAGQGSSKAFF.